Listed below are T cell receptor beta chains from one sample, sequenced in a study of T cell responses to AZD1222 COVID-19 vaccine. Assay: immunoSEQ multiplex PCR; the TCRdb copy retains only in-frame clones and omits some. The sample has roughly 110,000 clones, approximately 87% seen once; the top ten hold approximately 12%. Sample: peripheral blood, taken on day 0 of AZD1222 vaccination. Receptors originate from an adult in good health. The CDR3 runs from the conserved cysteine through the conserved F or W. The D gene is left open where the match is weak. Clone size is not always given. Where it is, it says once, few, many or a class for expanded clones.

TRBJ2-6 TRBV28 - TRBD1 TGTGCCAGCAGACGACAGGGAAATAGAGTAGGCTCTGGGGCCAACGTCCTGACTTTC CASRRQGNRVGSGANVLTF
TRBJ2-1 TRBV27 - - TGTGCCAGCAGTTCAAGGGCCGCCTACAATGAGCAGTTCTTC CASSSRAAYNEQFF
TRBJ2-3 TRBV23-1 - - TGCGCCAGCAGTCTCCAGGGTAGGTCAGATACGCAGTATTTT CASSLQGRSDTQYF
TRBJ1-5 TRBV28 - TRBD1 TGTGCCAGCACCAGTTCGGGACAGGGGTATAGCAATCAGCCCCAGCATTTT CASTSSGQGYSNQPQHF
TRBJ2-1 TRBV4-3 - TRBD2 TGCGCCAGCAGCCAAGATGCAGCGGGACCTTACAATGAGCAGTTCTTC CASSQDAAGPYNEQFF
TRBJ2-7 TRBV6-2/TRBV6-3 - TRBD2 TGTGCCAGCAGTACTCCCCGAACCACCACTAGCGGGAGTGCCTACGAGCAGTACTTC CASSTPRTTTSGSAYEQYF
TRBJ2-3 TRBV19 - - TGTGCCAGTAGTATAGCCGACACCACAGATACGCAGTATTTT CASSIADTTDTQYF
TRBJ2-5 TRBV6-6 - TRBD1 TGTGCCAGCTCGGGACAGGGGGATTGGGAGACCCAGTACTTC CASSGQGDWETQYF
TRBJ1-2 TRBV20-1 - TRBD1 TGCAGTGCTCTCAGGGGGGGCGGCTACACCTTC CSALRGGGYTF
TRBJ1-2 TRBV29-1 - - TGCAGCGTTGAAGTAGGCAGGCGGGACTATGGCTACACCTTC CSVEVGRRDYGYTF
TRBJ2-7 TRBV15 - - TGTGCCACCAGCAAAGAACAGGGAAACGAGCAGTACTTC CATSKEQGNEQYF
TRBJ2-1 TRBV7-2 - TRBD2 TGTGCCAGCAGCTTAGAATTTACTAGCGGCCACAATGAGCAGTTCTTC CASSLEFTSGHNEQFF
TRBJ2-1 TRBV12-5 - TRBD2 TGTGCTAGTGGTACCGGACTAGCGGGAAGCAATGAGCAGTTCTTC CASGTGLAGSNEQFF
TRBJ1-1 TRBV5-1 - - TGCGCCAGCTCTAGCTCAGAGGGCTATGAAACTGAAGCTTTCTTT CASSSSEGYETEAFF
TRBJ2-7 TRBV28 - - TGTGCCAGCAGTTCTACAGCCCAATACGAGCAGTACTTC CASSSTAQYEQYF
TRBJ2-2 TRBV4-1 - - TGCGCCAGCAGCCAAGCAAACATGGGGATGGCCGGGGAGCTGTTTTTT CASSQANMGMAGELFF
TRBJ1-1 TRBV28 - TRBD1 TGTGCCAGCAGTTTTCCCTCACCAGGGGGTAAGAACACTGAAGCTTTCTTT CASSFPSPGGKNTEAFF
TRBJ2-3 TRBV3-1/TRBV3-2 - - TGTGCCAGCAGCCTCCGCGGGGCCGTGGATACGCAGTATTTT CASSLRGAVDTQYF
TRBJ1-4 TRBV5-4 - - TGTGCCAGCAGCCCCGGGGGTTCAGGGGCCGGGGATGAAAAACTGTTTTTT CASSPGGSGAGDEKLFF
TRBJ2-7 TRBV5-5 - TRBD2 TGTGCCAGCAGCTCCTCGACTAGCGGGAGTATTTACGAGCAGTACTTC CASSSSTSGSIYEQYF
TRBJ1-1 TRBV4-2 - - TGTGCCAGCAGCCAAGATCGGATGAACACTGAAGCTTTCTTT CASSQDRMNTEAFF
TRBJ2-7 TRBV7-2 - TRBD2 TGTGCCAGCAGCCAAACTAGCGGGAGCTACGAGCAGTACTTC CASSQTSGSYEQYF
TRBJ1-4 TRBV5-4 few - TGTGCCAGCAGCCCGTCCATGGGAACTAATGAAAAACTGTTTTTT CASSPSMGTNEKLFF
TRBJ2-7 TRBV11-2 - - TGTGCCAGCAGCCGCCCTCTGAGTGCCGAGCAGTACTTC CASSRPLSAEQYF
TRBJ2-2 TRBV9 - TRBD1 TGTGCCAGCAGCGGCTCCGGGACAGGGGGGGTCCCCGGGGAGCTGTTTTTT CASSGSGTGGVPGELFF
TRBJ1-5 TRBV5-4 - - TGTGCCAGCAGCTTGGGACCTGTAGGCAATCAGCCCCAGCATTTT CASSLGPVGNQPQHF
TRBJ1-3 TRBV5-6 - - TGTGCCAGCAGCCCTAAGACAGGCCACTATGGAAACACCATATATTTT CASSPKTGHYGNTIYF
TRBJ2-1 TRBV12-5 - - TGTGCTAGTGGTTTGGGGATAGAGGAGGGGGAGCAGTTCTTC CASGLGIEEGEQFF
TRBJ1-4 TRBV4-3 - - TGCGCCAGCAGCCAAGAGGGGCGGTATAATGAAAAACTGTTTTTT CASSQEGRYNEKLFF
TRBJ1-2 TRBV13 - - TGTGCCAGCAGCTTCCAGGGTTCCGACTATGGCTACACCTTC CASSFQGSDYGYTF
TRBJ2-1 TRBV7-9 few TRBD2 TGTGCCAGCAGCCTCACTCCGGGACTAGCGGGAGATCTGTACAATGAGCAGTTCTTC CASSLTPGLAGDLYNEQFF
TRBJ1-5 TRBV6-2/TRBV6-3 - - TGTGCCAGCAGCGGTTATAGCAATCAGCCCCAGCATTTT CASSGYSNQPQHF
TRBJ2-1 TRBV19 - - TGTGCCAGTACCGCGGGCCCATCCCCCTACAATGAGCAGTTCTTC CASTAGPSPYNEQFF
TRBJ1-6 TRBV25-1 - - TGTGCCAGCAGTATGCAGGGTATGAATAATTCACCCCTCCACTTT CASSMQGMNNSPLHF
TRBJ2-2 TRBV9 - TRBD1 TGTGCCAGCAGCGTGTCACAGGGGGCGACCGGGGAGCTGTTTTTT CASSVSQGATGELFF
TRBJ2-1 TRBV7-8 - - TGTGCCAGCAGCCTAGCGACGGGGCTCAATGAGCAGTTCTTC CASSLATGLNEQFF
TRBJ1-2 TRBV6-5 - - TGTGCCAGCAGTTCCCTTACAGGGTTAGACTATGGCTACACCTTC CASSSLTGLDYGYTF
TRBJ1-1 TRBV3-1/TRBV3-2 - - TGTGCCAGCAGCCGAATAGGGGGAGCTAACACTGAAGCTTTCTTT CASSRIGGANTEAFF
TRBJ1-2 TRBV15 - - TGTGCCACCAGCCCAGAACCGGTGTGGGGCTACACCTTC CATSPEPVWGYTF
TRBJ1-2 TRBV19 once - TGTGCCACCCTCGCATATCTCCGTGGCTACACCTTC CATLAYLRGYTF
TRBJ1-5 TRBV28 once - TGTGCCAGCAGTCAGACCGGGATCGGGATAGGTCAGCCCCAGCATTTT CASSQTGIGIGQPQHF
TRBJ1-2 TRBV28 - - TGTGCCAGCAGTCTATTCACGGACAGCCCCGTCGGCTACACCTTC CASSLFTDSPVGYTF
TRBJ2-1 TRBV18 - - TGTGCCAGCTCACCATTGGGGCCATCCTACAATGAGCAGTTCTTC CASSPLGPSYNEQFF
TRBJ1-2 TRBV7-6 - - TGTGCCAGCAGCTTAAGGACCAACTATGGCTACACCTTC CASSLRTNYGYTF
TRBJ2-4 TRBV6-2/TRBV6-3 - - TGTGCCAGCAGTTACGCAGTTAACATTCAGTACTTC CASSYAVNIQYF
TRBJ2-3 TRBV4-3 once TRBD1 TGCGCCAGCAGCCCGTCCCGGGACAGGGGAACTACGCAGTATTTT CASSPSRDRGTTQYF
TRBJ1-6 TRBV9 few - TGTGCCAGCAGCGTAGTAGGGACCGATTCACCCCTCCACTTT CASSVVGTDSPLHF
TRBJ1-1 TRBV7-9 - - TGTGCCAGCAGCTTAGGGGCGGCCTCGAACACTGAAGCTTTCTTT CASSLGAASNTEAFF
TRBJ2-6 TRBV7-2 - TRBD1 TGTGCCAGCAGCTTTGGGGACAGGGACCTTTCTGGGGCCAACGTCCTGACTTTC CASSFGDRDLSGANVLTF
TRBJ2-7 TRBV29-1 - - TGCAGCGTTGGGTACAGTTCCTACGAGCAGTACTTC CSVGYSSYEQYF